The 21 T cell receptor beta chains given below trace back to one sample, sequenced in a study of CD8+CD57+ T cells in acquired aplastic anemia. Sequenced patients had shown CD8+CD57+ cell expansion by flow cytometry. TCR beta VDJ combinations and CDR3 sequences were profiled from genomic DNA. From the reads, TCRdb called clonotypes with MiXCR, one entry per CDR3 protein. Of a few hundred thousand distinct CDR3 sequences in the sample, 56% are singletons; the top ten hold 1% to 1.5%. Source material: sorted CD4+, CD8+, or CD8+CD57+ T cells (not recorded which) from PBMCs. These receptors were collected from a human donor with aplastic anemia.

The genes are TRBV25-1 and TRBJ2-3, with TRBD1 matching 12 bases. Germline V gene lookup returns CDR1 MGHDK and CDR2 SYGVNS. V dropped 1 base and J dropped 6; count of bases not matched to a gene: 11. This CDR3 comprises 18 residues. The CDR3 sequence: CASSEFGSGTGGGDTQYF. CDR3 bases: TGTGCCAGCAGTGAATTTGGTAGTGGGACAGGGGGCGGTGATACGCAGTATTTT. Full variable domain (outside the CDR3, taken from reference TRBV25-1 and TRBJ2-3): EADIYQTPRYLVIGTGKKITLECSQTMGHDKMYWYQQDPGMELHLIHYSYGVNSTEKGDLSSESTVSRIRTEHFPLTLESARPSHTSQYLCASSEFGSGTGGGDTQYFGPGTRLTVL.

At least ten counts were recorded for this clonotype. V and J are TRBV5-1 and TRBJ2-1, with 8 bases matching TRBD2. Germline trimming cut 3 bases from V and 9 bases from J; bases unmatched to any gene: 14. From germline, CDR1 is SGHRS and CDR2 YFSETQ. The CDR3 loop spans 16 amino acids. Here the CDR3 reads CASSWSLSGSGGEQFF. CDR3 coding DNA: TGCGCCAGCAGCTGGTCCCTCAGCGGGAGTGGTGGTGAGCAGTTCTTC.

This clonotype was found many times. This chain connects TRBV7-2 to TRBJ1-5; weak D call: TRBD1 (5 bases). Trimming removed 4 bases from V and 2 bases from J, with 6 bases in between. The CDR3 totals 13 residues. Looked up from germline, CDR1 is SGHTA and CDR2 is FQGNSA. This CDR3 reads CASSSRGNQPQHF. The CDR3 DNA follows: TGTGCCAGCAGCTCCAGGGGCAATCAGCCCCAGCATTTT.

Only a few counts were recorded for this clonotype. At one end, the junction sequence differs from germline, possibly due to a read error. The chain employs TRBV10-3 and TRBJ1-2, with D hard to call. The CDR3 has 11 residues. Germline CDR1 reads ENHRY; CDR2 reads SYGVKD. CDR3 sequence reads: CASSEYESYTF. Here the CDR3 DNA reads TGTGCCAGCAGTGAATATGAGAGCTACACCTTC.

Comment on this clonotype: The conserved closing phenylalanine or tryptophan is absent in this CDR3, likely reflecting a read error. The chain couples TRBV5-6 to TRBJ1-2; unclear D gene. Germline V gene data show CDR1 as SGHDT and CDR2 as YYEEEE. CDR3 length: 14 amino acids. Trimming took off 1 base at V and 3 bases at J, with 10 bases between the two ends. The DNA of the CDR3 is TGTGCCAGCAGCTTGCCGTATGGGGACTATGGCTACACCCTC. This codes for CASSLPYGDYGYTL.

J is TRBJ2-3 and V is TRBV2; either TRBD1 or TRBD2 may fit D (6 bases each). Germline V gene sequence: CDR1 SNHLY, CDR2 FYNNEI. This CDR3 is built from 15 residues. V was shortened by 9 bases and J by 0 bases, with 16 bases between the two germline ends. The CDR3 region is CAREEGGSSTDTQYF. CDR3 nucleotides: TGTGCCAGGGAAGAGGGGGGTAGTAGCACAGATACGCAGTATTTT.

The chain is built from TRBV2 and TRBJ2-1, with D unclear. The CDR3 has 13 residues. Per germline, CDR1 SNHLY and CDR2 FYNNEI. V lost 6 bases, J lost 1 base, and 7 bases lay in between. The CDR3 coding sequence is TGTGCCAGCAGAACAATGTCCTACAATGAGCAGTTCTTC. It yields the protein CASRTMSYNEQFF.

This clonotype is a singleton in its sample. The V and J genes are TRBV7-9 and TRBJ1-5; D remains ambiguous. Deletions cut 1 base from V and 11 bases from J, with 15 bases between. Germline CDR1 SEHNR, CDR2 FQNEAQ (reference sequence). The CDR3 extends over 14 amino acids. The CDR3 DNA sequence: TGTGCCAGCAGCTTAGTTGGGGTAGGCGAGACCCAGCATTTT. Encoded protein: CASSLVGVGETQHF.

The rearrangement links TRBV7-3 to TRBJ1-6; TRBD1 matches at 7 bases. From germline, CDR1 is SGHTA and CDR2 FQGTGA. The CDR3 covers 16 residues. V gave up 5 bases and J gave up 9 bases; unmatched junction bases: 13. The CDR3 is CASSATGDGLSSPLHF. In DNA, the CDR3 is TGTGCCAGCAGCGCAACAGGGGATGGATTAAGTTCACCCCTCCACTTT.

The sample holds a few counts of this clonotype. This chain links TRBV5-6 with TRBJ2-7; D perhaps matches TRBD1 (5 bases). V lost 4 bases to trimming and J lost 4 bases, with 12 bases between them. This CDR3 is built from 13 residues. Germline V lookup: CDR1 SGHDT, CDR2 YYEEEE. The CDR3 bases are TGTGCCAGCAGCCCAACAGGTTTGTACGAGCAGTACTTC. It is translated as CASSPTGLYEQYF.

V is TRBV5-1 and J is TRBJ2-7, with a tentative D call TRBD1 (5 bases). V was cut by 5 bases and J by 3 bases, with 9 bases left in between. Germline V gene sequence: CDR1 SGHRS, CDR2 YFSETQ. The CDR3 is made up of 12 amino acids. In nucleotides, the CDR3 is TGCGCCAGCAGTATAGGGGACTACGAGCAGTACTTC. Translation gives CASSIGDYEQYF.

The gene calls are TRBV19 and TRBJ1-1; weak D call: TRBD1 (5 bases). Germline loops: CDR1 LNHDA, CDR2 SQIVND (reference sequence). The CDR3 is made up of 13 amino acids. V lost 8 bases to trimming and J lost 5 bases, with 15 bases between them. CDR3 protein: CASGRQGGTEAFF. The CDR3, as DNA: TGTGCCAGTGGAAGGCAGGGAGGGACTGAAGCTTTCTTT.

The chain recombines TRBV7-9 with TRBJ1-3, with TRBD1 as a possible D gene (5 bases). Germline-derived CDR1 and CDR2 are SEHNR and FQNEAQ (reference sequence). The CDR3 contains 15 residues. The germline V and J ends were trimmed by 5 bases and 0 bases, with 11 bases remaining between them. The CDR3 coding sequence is TGTGCCAGCAGCCTCAGGGACCGCTCTGGAAACACCATATATTTT. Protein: CASSLRDRSGNTIYF.

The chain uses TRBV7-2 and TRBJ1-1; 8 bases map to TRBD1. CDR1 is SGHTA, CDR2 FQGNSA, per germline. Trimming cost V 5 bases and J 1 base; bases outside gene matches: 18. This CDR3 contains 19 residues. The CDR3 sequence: CASSPRLQDRALGNTEAFF. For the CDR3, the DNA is TGTGCCAGCAGCCCACGTCTCCAGGACAGGGCGTTAGGGAACACTGAAGCTTTCTTT.

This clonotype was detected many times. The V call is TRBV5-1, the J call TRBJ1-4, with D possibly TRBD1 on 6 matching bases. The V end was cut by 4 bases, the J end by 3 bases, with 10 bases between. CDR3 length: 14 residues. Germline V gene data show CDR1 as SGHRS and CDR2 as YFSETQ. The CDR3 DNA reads TGCGCCAGCAGCATGCCAGGGGCTAATGAAAAACTGTTTTTT. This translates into CASSMPGANEKLFF.

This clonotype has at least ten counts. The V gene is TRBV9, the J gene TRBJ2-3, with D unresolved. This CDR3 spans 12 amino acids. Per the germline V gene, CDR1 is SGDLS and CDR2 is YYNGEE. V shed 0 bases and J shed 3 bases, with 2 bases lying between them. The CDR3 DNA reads TGTGCCAGCAGCGTAGAAACAGATACGCAGTATTTT. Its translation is CASSVETDTQYF.

The CDR3 nucleotides are TGCAGTGCTGTCCCCGGGACCTCACGCACAGATACGCAGTATTTT. This gives the protein CSAVPGTSRTDTQYF. The chain employs TRBV20-1 and TRBJ2-3; TRBD1 or TRBD2 may be the D gene (5 bases each). The V and J ends lost 5 bases and 1 base respectively, with 16 bases between them. Germline-derived CDR1 and CDR2 are DFQATT and SNEGSKA (reference sequence). The CDR3 loop spans 15 amino acids.

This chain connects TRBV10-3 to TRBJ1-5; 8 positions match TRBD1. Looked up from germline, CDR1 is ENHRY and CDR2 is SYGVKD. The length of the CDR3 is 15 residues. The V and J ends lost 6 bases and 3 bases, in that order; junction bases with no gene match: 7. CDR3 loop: CAISGRTGNNQPQHF. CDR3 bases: TGTGCCATCAGCGGCCGGACAGGGAACAATCAGCCCCAGCATTTT.

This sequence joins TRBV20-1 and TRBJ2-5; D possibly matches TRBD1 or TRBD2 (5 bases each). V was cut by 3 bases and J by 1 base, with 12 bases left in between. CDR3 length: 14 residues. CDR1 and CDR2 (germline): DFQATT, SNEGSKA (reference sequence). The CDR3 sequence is CSASAGAAQETQYF. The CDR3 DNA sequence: TGCAGTGCTAGTGCCGGGGCCGCCCAAGAGACCCAGTACTTC.

This CDR3 is CSARSHQGALYEQYF. Here the CDR3 DNA reads TGCAGTGCTAGATCCCACCAGGGTGCCTTATACGAGCAGTACTTC. This chain connects TRBV20-1 to TRBJ2-7, with D tentatively TRBD1 (5 bases). V lost 2 bases and J 4 bases, leaving 18 bases between the germline ends. Germline values: CDR1 DFQATT, CDR2 SNEGSKA (reference sequence). This CDR3 has 15 residues.

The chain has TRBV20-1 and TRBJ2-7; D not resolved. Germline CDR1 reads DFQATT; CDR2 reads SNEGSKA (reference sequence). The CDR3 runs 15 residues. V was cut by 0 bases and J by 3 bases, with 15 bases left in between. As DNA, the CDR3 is TGCAGTGCTAGAGATATGACTTTCGATTACTACGAGCAGTACTTC. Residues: CSARDMTFDYYEQYF.